One sample yielded the 31 T cell receptor beta chains listed below, sequenced in a study of T-cell reconstitution after alpha-beta-depleted transplantation in children. A TCRbeta library incorporating unique molecular identifiers was prepared. TCRdb processed the PCR reads anew with MiXCR; each CDR3 protein has one entry. The sample gives around 370,000 distinct CDR3 sequences, roughly 17% of which show up once; roughly 40% is in the top ten. The sequencing used PBMCs, mostly from graft donor cells, collected 360 days after TCRalphabeta/CD19-depleted stem cell transplant. The receptors come from a male patient between 2 and 10 years old who had a stem cell transplant for acute lymphoblastic leukemia, so the T cells may come from the graft donor.

This clonotype was seen many times. The chain couples TRBV20-1 to TRBJ2-5; maybe TRBD1 (5 bases). The CDR3 length is 15 residues. The V end was cut by 1 base, the J end by 5 bases, with 17 bases between. Germline V gives CDR1 DFQATT, CDR2 SNEGSKA (reference sequence). The CDR3 sequence: CSARAWGRIGETQYF. The CDR3 DNA follows: TGCAGTGCTAGAGCTTGGGGCAGGATTGGGGAGACCCAGTACTTC.

This clonotype was counted at least ten times. V gene TRBV12-3 or TRBV12-4 combines with J gene TRBJ2-7; D uncertain. The length of the CDR3 is 15 residues. The ends were cut back, 2 bases at V and 2 bases at J, with 13 bases in the middle. The chain's CDR3 is CASSLNPGRTYEQYF. CDR3 coding DNA: TGTGCCAGCAGTTTAAATCCTGGAAGGACCTACGAGCAGTACTTC.

The V gene is TRBV9, the J gene TRBJ2-5; no clear D gene. This CDR3 has 15 residues. The V and J ends lost 0 bases and 4 bases respectively, with 13 bases between them. Germline-derived CDR1 and CDR2 are SGDLS and YYNGEE. The CDR3 DNA reads as TGTGCCAGCAGCGTAGGCCTCGCCGAGCGAGAGACCCAGTACTTC. Translated: CASSVGLAERETQYF.

This chain links TRBV4-2 with TRBJ2-7; TRBD2 matches 8 bases. This CDR3 spans 16 amino acids. CDR1 is LGHNA, CDR2 YNFKEQ, per germline. Germline trimming cut 4 bases from V and 2 bases from J; bases unmatched to any gene: 10. The CDR3 bases are TGTGCCAGCAGCCGCCGTGGAGCGGGAGTTCCCTACGAGCAGTACTTC. Encoded protein: CASSRRGAGVPYEQYF.

This clonotype was seen a handful of times. The gene calls are TRBV12-3 or TRBV12-4 and TRBJ2-3, with 7 bases lining up with TRBD2. Trimming took 4 bases from V and 4 from J; bases not matched to a gene: 14. The CDR3 contains 17 residues. CDR3 DNA: TGTGCCAGCAGTTCTAGCGCGGGGGACCCAAATCCAGATACGCAGTATTTT. This translates into CASSSSAGDPNPDTQYF.

This clonotype was observed a handful of times. V usage is TRBV29-1 and J usage is TRBJ2-7; perhaps TRBD2 as D (6 bases). V was pared by 0 bases and J by 10 bases, with 10 bases between. The germline gives CDR1 SQVTM, CDR2 ANQGSEA. The CDR3 loop spans 11 amino acids. This CDR3 reads CSVEDPGGQYF. Here the CDR3 DNA reads TGCAGCGTTGAAGATCCCGGGGGTCAGTACTTC.

The gene calls are TRBV7-9 and TRBJ2-5; 8 nucleotides line up with TRBD1. This CDR3 spans 15 amino acids. The germline V gene has CDR1 SEHNR and CDR2 FQNEAQ (reference sequence). The junction had 1 base not matched to a gene; V was cut back by 1 base and J by 0 bases. The CDR3 region has the DNA TGTGCCAGCAGCTTAGTGGGACAGGACCAAGAGACCCAGTACTTC. It specifies CASSLVGQDQETQYF.

This rearrangement joins TRBV7-9 to TRBJ2-7; tentative D call: TRBD2 (5 bases). This CDR3 comprises 15 residues. CDR1 and CDR2 from the germline V gene are SEHNR and FQNEAQ (reference sequence). Trimming left V 2 bases short and J 0 bases short, with 11 bases between. The CDR3 is CASSLRGSLSYEQYF. CDR3 DNA: TGTGCCAGCAGCTTACGAGGGAGCCTCTCCTACGAGCAGTACTTC. The entire variable domain, with the rest obtained from reference TRBV7-9 and TRBJ2-7, is as follows: DTGVSQNPRHKITKRGQNVTFRCDPISEHNRLYWYRQTLGQGPEFLTYFQNEAQLEKSRLLSDRFSAERPKGSFSTLEIQRTEQGDSAMYLCASSLRGSLSYEQYFGPGTRLTVT.

This clonotype was counted only a few times. This chain connects TRBV7-2 to TRBJ2-1; 15 nucleotides agree with TRBD2. CDR1 SGHTA and CDR2 FQGNSA come from the germline V gene. The CDR3 has 17 amino acids. With 5 bases clipped from V and 6 bases from J, the junction kept 8 bases outside the gene matches. CDR3 sequence (DNA): TGTGCCAGCAGCCCCGGGACTAGCGGGAGGCTCCCCAATGAGCAGTTCTTC. Protein sequence: CASSPGTSGRLPNEQFF. Drawing the rest from reference TRBV7-2 and TRBJ2-1, the complete variable domain is GAGVSQSPSNKVTEKGKDVELRCDPISGHTALYWYRQSLGQGLEFLIYFQGNSAPDKSGLPSDRFSAERTGGSVSTLTIQRTQQEDSAVYLCASSPGTSGRLPNEQFFGPGTRLTVL.

This clonotype has a single count. The gene calls are TRBV6-2 or TRBV6-3 and TRBJ2-5; the D is unclear. This CDR3 spans 16 amino acids. The germline CDR1 and CDR2 sequences are MNHEY and SVGEGT. V dropped 2 bases and J dropped 0 bases, with 13 bases sitting between them. Here the CDR3 DNA reads TGTGCCAGCAGTTACACCCCCACAGAGTACCAAGAGACCCAGTACTTC. This encodes CASSYTPTEYQETQYF.

V is TRBV12-3 or TRBV12-4 and J is TRBJ2-7, with unresolved D. V was trimmed by 5 bases and J by 2 bases, leaving 7 bases between them. This CDR3 comprises 12 residues. The CDR3 DNA sequence: TGTGCCAGCAGTGGGCTAGCCTACGAGCAGTACTTC. Its protein product is CASSGLAYEQYF.

CDR3 sequence: CASSHGLALNNEQFF. The CDR3 DNA sequence: TGTGCCAGCAGCCACGGGCTAGCCCTAAACAATGAGCAGTTCTTC. V is TRBV3-1 and J is TRBJ2-1, with D possibly being TRBD2 (5 bases). The V end was cut by 3 bases, the J end by 5 bases, with 14 bases between. The CDR3 has 15 residues. Germline V lookup: CDR1 LGHDT, CDR2 YNNKEL (reference sequence).

This clonotype has ten or more counts. The chain uses TRBV12-3 or TRBV12-4 and TRBJ2-1; TRBD1 or TRBD2 may be the D gene (5 bases each). CDR3 length equals 12 residues. The V and J ends lost 4 bases and 7 bases respectively, with 8 bases between them. CDR3 in DNA: TGTGCCAGCAGTTCGTGGGGGAATGAGCAGTTCTTC. This gives the protein CASSSWGNEQFF.

The rearrangement links TRBV24-1 to TRBJ2-7; weak D call: TRBD2 (5 bases). V was trimmed by 6 bases and J by 3 bases, leaving 11 bases between them. This CDR3 has 13 amino acids. CDR1 and CDR2 (germline): KGHDR, SFDVKD. In DNA, the CDR3 is TGTGCCACCAGTACGGTTGGGAGCTACGAGCAGTACTTC. This encodes CATSTVGSYEQYF.

The chain uses TRBV10-3 and TRBJ2-2; 9 positions agree with TRBD2. This CDR3 has 16 amino acids. J lost 4 bases, V lost 6 bases, and 9 bases had no gene match. From germline, CDR1 is ENHRY and CDR2 SYGVKD. CDR3 nucleotides: TGTGCCATCAGCACCATTAGCGGGAGACGCACCGGGGAGCTGTTTTTT. Protein product: CAISTISGRRTGELFF.

This clonotype turned up a few times. This sequence joins TRBV5-1 and TRBJ1-2; D unclear. This CDR3 region has 12 residues. Germline CDR1 and CDR2: SGHRS and YFSETQ. Between the trimmed V and J ends, which lost 2 bases and 8 bases, there was a span of 10 bases. CDR3 nucleotide sequence: TGCGCCAGCAGCTTCCGGGGTAGGGGCTACACCTTC. It encodes CASSFRGRGYTF.

The J gene is TRBJ2-1, the V gene TRBV12-3 or TRBV12-4, with D hard to call. The CDR3 extends over 15 amino acids. Trimming removed 2 bases at V and 3 bases at J, with 11 bases between. The CDR3 DNA follows: TGTGCCAGCAGTTTACCTAAGCTGAGCTACAATGAGCAGTTCTTC. This gives the protein CASSLPKLSYNEQFF.

J is TRBJ2-7 and V is TRBV28; TRBD2 might be the D (6 bases). This CDR3 has 16 residues. The germline V and J ends were trimmed by 6 bases and 1 base, with 19 bases remaining between them. Per the germline V gene, CDR1 is MDHEN and CDR2 is SYDVKM. The CDR3 DNA reads TGTGCCAGCAGCTCCCCTACTGGGGCGGGATCCTACGAGCAGTACTTC. Its translation: CASSSPTGAGSYEQYF.

This clonotype turned up a few times. The rearrangement links TRBV12-3 or TRBV12-4 to TRBJ1-5; the D gene is possibly TRBD1 (6 bases). The CDR3 contains 14 residues. Trimming removed 5 bases from V and 2 bases from J, with 10 bases in between. The CDR3 bases are TGTGCCAGCAGTCCAGGGGCCCGCAATCAGCCCCAGCATTTT. Its translation: CASSPGARNQPQHF.

This chain links TRBV2 with TRBJ2-2; tentatively, D is TRBD1 (5 bases). This CDR3 is built from 14 residues. The V and J ends lost 3 bases and 6 bases respectively, with 11 bases between them. Germline assignment: CDR1 SNHLY and CDR2 FYNNEI. CDR3 amino acids: CASSEAGKAGELFF. Written as DNA, the CDR3 is TGTGCCAGCAGTGAGGCAGGGAAGGCCGGGGAGCTGTTTTTT.

The rearrangement uses TRBV3-1 and TRBJ1-1, with D unresolved. The CDR3 sequence is 16 residues long. V was shortened by 1 base and J by 4 bases, with 16 bases between the two germline ends. Per the germline V gene, CDR1 is LGHDT and CDR2 is YNNKEL (reference sequence). CDR3: CASSQGAGPWGTEAFF. In nucleotides, the CDR3 is TGTGCCAGCAGCCAAGGGGCAGGCCCGTGGGGCACTGAAGCTTTCTTT.

This clonotype was observed at least ten times. V is TRBV6-5 and J is TRBJ2-7; TRBD2 is a possible D gene (5 bases). CDR3 length: 12 residues. V was clipped by 5 bases and J by 7 bases, with 12 bases between them. CDR1 is MNHEY and CDR2 is SVGAGI in the germline V gene. In nucleotides, the CDR3 is TGTGCCAGCAGTCGCCCGTCGGGGGAGCAGTACTTC. This gives the protein CASSRPSGEQYF.

The CDR3 here is CASTRGGTYEQFF. The CDR3 bases are TGTGCCAGCACCCGCGGGGGTACCTATGAGCAGTTCTTC. The chain is built from TRBV7-2 and TRBJ2-1; 7 bases are shared with TRBD2. Per the germline V gene, CDR1 is SGHTA and CDR2 is FQGNSA. The CDR3 spans 13 residues. Losses at the gene ends were 7 bases for V and 8 bases for J; bases not matched to a gene: 8. Supplemented by reference TRBV7-2 and TRBJ2-1, the full variable domain reads GAGVSQSPSNKVTEKGKDVELRCDPISGHTALYWYRQSLGQGLEFLIYFQGNSAPDKSGLPSDRFSAERTGGSVSTLTIQRTQQEDSAVYLCASTRGGTYEQFFGPGTRLTVL.

The chain employs TRBV29-1 and TRBJ2-7; no clear D. Between the trimmed V and J ends, which lost 7 bases and 1 base, there was a span of 11 bases. CDR1 and CDR2 from the germline V gene are SQVTM and ANQGSEA. The CDR3 spans 12 residues. The CDR3 bases are TGCAGCGCGTTGGGCCTTTCCTACGAGCAGTACTTC. Translation gives CSALGLSYEQYF.

The CDR3 spells CASSYSTKANQPQHF. The CDR3 region has the DNA TGTGCCAGCAGTTACTCTACCAAGGCCAATCAGCCCCAGCATTTT. The gene calls are TRBV6-2 or TRBV6-3 and TRBJ1-5; D is uncertain. This CDR3 contains 15 residues. Trimming took off 0 bases at V and 3 bases at J, with 9 bases between the two ends. Germline-derived CDR1 and CDR2 are MNHEY and SVGEGT.

This clonotype was detected only a few times. This chain joins TRBV29-1 and TRBJ1-1, with D possibly matching TRBD1 (6 bases). The CDR3 extends over 12 amino acids. Trimming pared 4 bases from V and 4 bases from J, leaving 10 bases between. CDR1 and CDR2 (germline): SQVTM, ANQGSEA. The CDR3 is CSVAGQGTEAFF. DNA for the CDR3: TGCAGCGTTGCGGGACAAGGCACTGAAGCTTTCTTT.

As DNA, the CDR3 is TGTGCCAGCGTAACTAGCGGCAGCCTATGGCAGTTCTTC. As protein: CASVTSGSLWQFF. The V call is TRBV7-2, the J call TRBJ2-1; 8 nucleotides line up with TRBD2. V was clipped by 8 bases and J by 12 bases; unmatched bases: 12. Germline V gene data show CDR1 as SGHTA and CDR2 as FQGNSA. The CDR3 is made up of 13 amino acids. Complete variable domain (other parts from reference TRBV7-2 and TRBJ2-1): GAGVSQSPSNKVTEKGKDVELRCDPISGHTALYWYRQSLGQGLEFLIYFQGNSAPDKSGLPSDRFSAERTGGSVSTLTIQRTQQEDSAVYLCASVTSGSLWQFFGPGTRLTVL.

This clonotype was found many times. The chain is built from TRBV10-3 and TRBJ1-1; 7 bases agree with TRBD1. The CDR3 is 12 amino acids. V shed 6 bases, J shed 5 bases, and the junction held 3 bases outside the gene matches. Germline CDR1 and CDR2: ENHRY and SYGVKD. The CDR3 nucleotides read TGTGCCATCAGGCAGGGGGGGACTGAAGCTTTCTTT. This sequence encodes CAIRQGGTEAFF.

The table lists this clonotype with a few counts. The J gene is TRBJ2-1, the V gene TRBV15; weak D call: TRBD2 (6 bases). Trimming pared 0 bases from V and 4 bases from J, leaving 13 bases between. This CDR3 has 16 amino acids. Germline V lookup: CDR1 LNHNV, CDR2 YYDKDF (reference sequence). The CDR3 protein is CATSRDIASVYNEQFF. The CDR3 DNA reads as TGTGCCACCAGCAGAGATATAGCTAGCGTGTACAATGAGCAGTTCTTC.

This clonotype was seen more than once but under ten times. The chain carries TRBV12-3 or TRBV12-4 and TRBJ2-1, with 10 nucleotides matching TRBD1. The CDR3 sequence is 11 residues long. Unmatched junction bases numbered 4, after V lost 5 bases and J lost 15 bases. The CDR3 loop is CASSAGDRGFF. In nucleotides, the CDR3 is TGTGCCAGCAGTGCGGGGGACAGGGGGTTCTTC.

The chain employs TRBV6-5 and TRBJ2-1; a possible D gene is TRBD1 (6 bases). V was shortened by 0 bases and J by 7 bases, with 22 bases between the two germline ends. CDR1 MNHEY and CDR2 SVGAGI come from the germline V gene. The CDR3 has 18 amino acids. The CDR3 DNA follows: TGTGCCAGCAGTTACTCCCGACCGATGGTATCGAGGGGGAATGAGCAGTTCTTC. Translating it yields CASSYSRPMVSRGNEQFF.